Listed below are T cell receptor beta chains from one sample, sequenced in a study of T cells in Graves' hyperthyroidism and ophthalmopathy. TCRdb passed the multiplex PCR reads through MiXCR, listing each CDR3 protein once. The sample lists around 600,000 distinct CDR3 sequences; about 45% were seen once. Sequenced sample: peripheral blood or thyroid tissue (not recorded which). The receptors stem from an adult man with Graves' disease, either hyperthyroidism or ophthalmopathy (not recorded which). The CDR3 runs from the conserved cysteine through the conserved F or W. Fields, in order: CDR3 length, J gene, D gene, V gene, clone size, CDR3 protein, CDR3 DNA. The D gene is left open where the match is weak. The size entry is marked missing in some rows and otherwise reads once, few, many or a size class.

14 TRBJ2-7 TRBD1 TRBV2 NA CASRDGTGDYEQYF TGTGCCAGCAGGGACGGGACAGGGGACTACGAGCAGTACTTC
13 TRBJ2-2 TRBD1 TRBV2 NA CASRDRGPGELFF TGTGCCAGCAGGGACAGGGGGCCCGGGGAGCTGTTTTTT
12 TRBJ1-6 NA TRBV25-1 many CASSPGDSPLHF TGTGCCAGCAGCCCGGGGGATTCACCCCTCCACTTT
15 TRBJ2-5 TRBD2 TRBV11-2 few CASSVELAGAETQYF TGTGCCAGCAGCGTCGAACTAGCGGGAGCAGAGACCCAGTACTTC
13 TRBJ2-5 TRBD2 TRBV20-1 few CSARILAEETQYF TGCAGTGCTAGAATACTAGCGGAAGAGACCCAGTACTTC
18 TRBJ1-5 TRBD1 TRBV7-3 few CASSLKGTGPYSNQPQHF TGTGCCAGCAGCCTGAAAGGGACAGGCCCTTATAGCAATCAGCCCCAGCATTTT
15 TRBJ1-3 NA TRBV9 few CASSVGGSSGNTIYF TGTGCCAGCAGCGTAGGGGGCAGCTCTGGAAACACCATATATTTT
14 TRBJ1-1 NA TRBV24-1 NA CATSEDEVNTEAFF TGTGCCACCAGTGAGGACGAGGTAAACACTGAAGCTTTCTTT
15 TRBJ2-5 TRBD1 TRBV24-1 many CATSDVTGGGETQYF TGTGCCACCAGTGATGTGACAGGGGGCGGTGAGACCCAGTACTTC
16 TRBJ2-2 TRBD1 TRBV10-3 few CAISELDRANTGELFF TGTGCCATCAGTGAGTTGGACAGGGCGAACACCGGGGAGCTGTTTTTT
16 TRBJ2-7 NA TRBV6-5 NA CASSGGAGHPISQQYF TGTGCCAGCAGTGGGGGGGCGGGACACCCAATAAGTCAGCAGTACTTC
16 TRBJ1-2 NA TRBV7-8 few CASSLDADASNYGYTF TGTGCCAGCAGCTTAGACGCAGACGCCTCTAACTATGGCTACACCTTC
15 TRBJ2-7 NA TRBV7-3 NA CASSFGVADSYEQYF TGTGCCAGCAGCTTCGGAGTAGCGGACTCCTACGAGCAGTACTTC
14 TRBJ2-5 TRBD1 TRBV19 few CASSRGQGVETQYF TGTGCCAGTAGTAGAGGACAGGGGGTTGAGACCCAGTACTTC
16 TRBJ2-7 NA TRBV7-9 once CASSLAGGGASYEQYF TGTGCCAGCAGCTTAGCGGGGGGGGGCGCGTCCTACGAGCAGTACTTC
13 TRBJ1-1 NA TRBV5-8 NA CASSLVVRGEAFF TGTGCCAGCAGCTTGGTGGTCCGGGGTGAAGCTTTCTTT
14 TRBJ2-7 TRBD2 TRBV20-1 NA CSAIRLAGDGEQYF TGCAGTGCCATACGACTAGCGGGGGATGGCGAGCAGTACTTC
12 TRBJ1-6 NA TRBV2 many CASSDFRSPLHF TGTGCCAGCAGTGATTTTCGTTCACCCCTCCACTTT
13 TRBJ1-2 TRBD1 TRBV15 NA CATSTGGLYGYTF TGTGCCACCAGCACAGGGGGGCTCTATGGCTACACCTTC
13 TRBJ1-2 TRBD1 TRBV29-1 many CSVGTGVTYGYTF TGCAGCGTCGGGACAGGGGTTACCTATGGCTACACCTTC
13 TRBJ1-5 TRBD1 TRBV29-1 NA CSVADRGVQPQHF TGCAGCGTCGCGGACAGGGGTGTTCAGCCCCAGCATTTT
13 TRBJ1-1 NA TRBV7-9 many CASSLEEGTEAFF TGTGCCAGCAGCTTAGAGGAGGGTACTGAAGCTTTCTTT
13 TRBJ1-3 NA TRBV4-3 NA CASSQERGNTIYF TGCGCCAGCAGCCAAGAACGAGGAAACACCATATATTTT
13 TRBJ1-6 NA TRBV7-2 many CASSPVGPGPLHF TGTGCCAGCAGCCCGGTGGGGCCCGGACCCCTCCACTTT
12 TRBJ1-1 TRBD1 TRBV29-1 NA CSAGQGAHGAFF TGCAGCGCGGGACAGGGGGCGCACGGCGCTTTCTTT
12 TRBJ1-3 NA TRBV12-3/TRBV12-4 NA CASSLGVNTIYF TGTGCCAGCAGTTTAGGAGTAAACACCATATATTTT
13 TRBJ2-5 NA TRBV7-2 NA CASSSGRGQPQYF TGTGCCAGCAGCTCGGGCAGGGGTCAGCCCCAGTACTTC
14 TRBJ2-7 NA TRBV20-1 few CSARDRQAVYEQYF TGCAGTGCTAGAGATCGACAGGCGGTCTACGAGCAGTACTTC
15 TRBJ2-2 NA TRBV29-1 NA CSVAQATTYTGELFF TGCAGCGTTGCACAGGCCACTACCTACACCGGGGAGCTGTTTTTT
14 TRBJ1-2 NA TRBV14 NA CASSQAGADYGCTF TGTGCCAGCAGCCAAGCAGGGGCGGACTATGGCTGCACCTTC
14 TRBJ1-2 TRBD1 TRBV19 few CASRSRQGRYGYTF TGTGCCAGTAGATCCCGACAGGGCCGGTATGGCTACACCTTC
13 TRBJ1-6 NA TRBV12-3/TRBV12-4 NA CASSLRPLTPLHF TGTGCCAGCAGTTTAAGGCCGCTGACACCCCTCCACTTT
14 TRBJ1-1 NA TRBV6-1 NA CASTLSVANTEAFF TGTGCCAGCACCCTCTCGGTGGCGAACACTGAAGCTTTCTTT